One and the same sample provided the 26 T cell receptor beta chains below, sequenced in a study of T cell responses to AZD1222 COVID-19 vaccine. Repertoires were generated with immunoSEQ multiplex PCR, while TCRdb's copy carries only in-frame clones and drops some. This sample carries roughly 70,000 clones, 75% to 90% of them seen once, and the ten largest clones take around 9.3%. The source material was peripheral blood, sampled 28 days after the second AZD1222 dose. The receptors stem from an adult who received the AZD1222 COVID-19 vaccine.

This sequence joins TRBV5-4 and TRBJ1-1; no clear D. The V gene's germline CDR1 is SGHNT and CDR2 YYREEE (reference sequence). The CDR3 extends over 13 amino acids. The V end was cut by 2 bases, the J end by 0 bases, with 5 bases between. The CDR3 here is CASSFELNTEAFF. CDR3 coding DNA: TGTGCCAGCAGCTTTGAGTTGAACACTGAAGCTTTCTTT.

The chain has TRBV6-1 and TRBJ1-5; D remains ambiguous. Germline lookup yields CDR1 MNHNS and CDR2 SASEGT. The V end lost 2 bases, the J end lost 1 base, and 15 bases lay between the germline ends. The CDR3 extends over 17 amino acids. The CDR3 spells CASSEWEGGLSNQPQHF. The CDR3 bases are TGTGCCAGCAGTGAATGGGAAGGCGGGTTGAGCAATCAGCCCCAGCATTTT.

The chain links TRBV12-5 to TRBJ2-7, with D possibly TRBD1 on 5 matching bases. The CDR3 consists of 15 residues. Germline lookup yields CDR1 LGHNT and CDR2 FRNRAP. V was clipped by 6 bases and J by 4 bases, with 19 bases between them. Here the CDR3 DNA reads TGTGCTAGTGGAGGGTTTAGTCCAAGGGGATACGAGCAGTACTTC. It translates to CASGGFSPRGYEQYF.

V is TRBV12-5 and J is TRBJ1-1, with D possibly TRBD1 on 5 matching bases. Between the trimmed V and J ends, which lost 8 bases and 5 bases, there was a span of 18 bases. The germline gives CDR1 LGHNT, CDR2 FRNRAP. The CDR3 covers 14 residues. Here the CDR3 DNA reads TGTGCTAGTACTCTCACCGGGACGGCGACTGAAGCTTTCTTT. This gives the protein CASTLTGTATEAFF.

The genes are TRBV19 and TRBJ1-1, with D possibly TRBD1 on 5 matching bases. Looked up from germline, CDR1 is LNHDA and CDR2 is SQIVND (reference sequence). Trimming stripped 4 bases from V and 0 bases from J, with 6 bases between. This CDR3 is 13 amino acids long. DNA for the CDR3: TGTGCCAGTAGTAAAGGGGTGAACACTGAAGCTTTCTTT. Its translation is CASSKGVNTEAFF.

The chain combines TRBV5-1 with TRBJ1-4; D is uncertain. Germline lookup yields CDR1 SGHRS and CDR2 YFSETQ. The ends were cut back, 2 bases at V and 7 bases at J, with 6 bases in the middle. The CDR3 has 12 amino acids. The CDR3, as DNA: TGCGCCAGCAGCTTTGAAGGTGAAAAACTGTTTTTT. It is translated as CASSFEGEKLFF.

This chain connects TRBV4-1 to TRBJ2-1, with D uncertain. The CDR3 extends over 17 amino acids. The ends were cut back, 3 bases at V and 2 bases at J, with 17 bases in the middle. Germline CDR1 is MGHRA and CDR2 is YSYEKL. Written as DNA, the CDR3 is TGCGCCAGCAGCCAGGAACCTGGGCTACGCACCTACAATGAGCAGTTCTTC. Translated, it gives CASSQEPGLRTYNEQFF.

The chain couples TRBV27 to TRBJ2-2, with a weak D call TRBD2 (6 bases). The CDR3 spans 14 residues. Germline CDR1 MNHEY, CDR2 SMNVEV (reference sequence). V gave up 2 bases and J gave up 5 bases, with 9 bases separating them. The CDR3 coding sequence is TGTGCCAGCAGTTTAGGAGGGGTAACCGGGGAGCTGTTTTTT. It is translated as CASSLGGVTGELFF.

The chain is built from TRBV6-1 and TRBJ2-7; TRBD2 matches 10 bases. The CDR3 has 14 amino acids. In germline, CDR1 is MNHNS, CDR2 SASEGT. The V gene end was trimmed by 3 bases and the J gene end by 7 bases; junction bases not matched to a gene: 6. The CDR3 DNA follows: TGTGCCAGCAGTGACCTAGCGGGGGTATGGGAGCAGTACTTC. Translation: CASSDLAGVWEQYF.

Only one count was recorded for this clone. The CDR3, as DNA: TGTGCCACCAGCAGAGGAGCTTTAGGGACAGCCGTTGGCTCTGGGGCCAACGTCCTGACTTTC. Translation gives CATSRGALGTAVGSGANVLTF. The V gene is TRBV15, the J gene TRBJ2-6; 7 bases map to TRBD1. This CDR3 has 21 residues. The germline V gene encodes CDR1 LNHNV and CDR2 YYDKDF (reference sequence). The V segment lost 1 base and the J segment 0 bases; nucleotides outside the gene matches: 15.

This rearrangement joins TRBV12-3 or TRBV12-4 to TRBJ2-5; TRBD1 agrees at 7 bases. Unmatched junction bases numbered 3, after V lost 6 bases and J lost 2 bases. CDR3 length equals 13 residues. Here the CDR3 reads CASRKGQQETQYF. CDR3 in DNA: TGTGCCAGCAGGAAGGGACAGCAAGAGACCCAGTACTTC.

The chain employs TRBV28 and TRBJ2-7; the match to TRBD1 covers 10 bases. Looked up from germline, CDR1 is MDHEN and CDR2 is SYDVKM. This CDR3 comprises 14 residues. V lost 9 bases and J lost 2; bases outside the gene matches: 7. CDR3 amino acids: CASWGQGRAYEQYF. Here the CDR3 DNA reads TGTGCCAGTTGGGGACAGGGGAGGGCCTACGAGCAGTACTTC.

The chain employs TRBV19 and TRBJ2-2; D call uncertain. The CDR3 is 16 amino acids. Trimming removed 3 bases from V and 1 base from J, with 12 bases in between. Germline CDR1 LNHDA, CDR2 SQIVND (reference sequence). The chain's CDR3 is CASSISNVLNTGELFF. CDR3 nucleotides: TGTGCCAGTAGTATTAGTAACGTGTTGAACACCGGGGAGCTGTTTTTT. The full variable domain, completed using reference TRBV19 and TRBJ2-2, is DGGITQSPKYLFRKEGQNVTLSCEQNLNHDAMYWYRQDPGQGLRLIYYSQIVNDFQKGDIAEGYSVSREKKESFPLTVTSAQKNPTAFYLCASSISNVLNTGELFFGEGSRLTVL.

The chain joins TRBV19 to TRBJ1-1, with TRBD1 matching 7 bases. Germline CDR1 is LNHDA and CDR2 is SQIVND (reference sequence). Trimming at V came to 10 bases and at J to 1 base, leaving 9 bases not matched to a gene. There are 14 residues in the CDR3. The CDR3 loop is CATTLGQSNTEAFF. CDR3 DNA sequence: TGTGCCACCACATTGGGACAGTCGAACACTGAAGCTTTCTTT.

V is TRBV4-3 and J is TRBJ1-3; 7 bases fit TRBD1. The V and J ends lost 3 bases and 0 bases, in that order; junction bases with no gene match: 5. The length of the CDR3 is 16 residues. Germline values: CDR1 LGHNA, CDR2 YSLEER. CDR3 nucleotide sequence: TGCGCCAGCAGCCAGGACAGGAGAAGCTCTGGAAACACCATATATTTT. Translation: CASSQDRRSSGNTIYF.

The chain recombines TRBV21-1 with TRBJ2-5. TRBV21-1 is a recognized pseudogene. CDR3 length: 14 amino acids. CDR3 protein: CASSRGRAGETQYF. The CDR3 DNA sequence: TGTGCCAGCAGCAGGGGACGGGCGGGAGAGACCCAGTACTTC.

The chain uses TRBV7-8 and TRBJ2-4, with 10 positions matching TRBD1. With V trimmed by 4 bases and J by 10 bases, 7 bases remained unmatched. Germline V gene data show CDR1 as SGHVS and CDR2 as FQNEAQ. The CDR3 consists of 14 residues. CDR3 in amino acids: CASSYQRQGAIQYF. The CDR3 DNA reads TGTGCCAGCAGCTACCAGCGACAGGGGGCAATTCAGTACTTC. The complete variable domain, with remaining parts taken from reference TRBV7-8 and TRBJ2-4, reads GAGVSQSPRYKVAKRGQDVALRCDPISGHVSLFWYQQALGQGPEFLTYFQNEAQLDKSGLPSDRFFAERPEGSVSTLKIQRTQQEDSAVYLCASSYQRQGAIQYFGAGTRLSVL.

CDR3 DNA: TGCGCCAGCAGCTTGTATATCGGATCCGACGAGCAGTACTTC. Protein sequence: CASSLYIGSDEQYF. V and J are TRBV5-1 and TRBJ2-7; unclear D gene. This CDR3 comprises 14 residues. V lost 1 base to trimming and J lost 5 bases, with 13 bases between them. The germline gives CDR1 SGHRS, CDR2 YFSETQ.

V gene TRBV6-4 combines with J gene TRBJ1-6; D might be TRBD1 (5 bases). The CDR3 covers 13 residues. Trimming took off 0 bases at V and 9 bases at J, with 6 bases between the two ends. CDR1 is MRHNA, CDR2 SNTAGT, per germline. CDR3: CASSDSGGSPLHF. In nucleotides, the CDR3 is TGTGCCAGCAGTGACTCCGGGGGTTCACCCCTCCACTTT.

V and J are TRBV27 and TRBJ2-1, with D tentatively TRBD2 (6 bases). Trimming shortened V by 3 bases and J by 4 bases, and 7 bases separated the two germline ends. This CDR3 has 13 residues. Germline CDR1 is MNHEY and CDR2 is SMNVEV (reference sequence). Here the CDR3 reads CASSFGTYNEQFF. CDR3 sequence (DNA): TGTGCCAGCAGTTTTGGGACTTACAATGAGCAGTTCTTC.

This clone was found a few times. V and J are TRBV6-4 and TRBJ2-7; 7 bases match TRBD1. Losses at the gene ends were 10 bases for V and 6 bases for J; bases not matched to a gene: 9. Per germline, CDR1 MRHNA and CDR2 SNTAGT. This CDR3 has 12 amino acids. DNA of the CDR3: TGTGCCATGCAAAGGACAGGCGGCGAGCAGTACTTC. This codes for CAMQRTGGEQYF.

This sequence joins TRBV3-1 (or the pseudogene TRBV3-2) and TRBJ2-5; D is unclear. This CDR3 is 14 amino acids long. V was cut by 4 bases and J by 5 bases, with 14 bases left in between. Looked up from germline, CDR1 is LGHDT and CDR2 is YNNKEL (reference sequence). CDR3 bases: TGTGCCAGCAGCCCTCGGACCCTCCTGGAGACCCAGTACTTC. Its translation is CASSPRTLLETQYF.

This clone showed up just a few times. The chain recombines TRBV9 with TRBJ2-2; D is unresolved. The CDR3 runs 12 residues. Trimming took 4 bases from V and 4 from J, leaving 5 bases between them. Germline V lookup: CDR1 SGDLS, CDR2 YYNGEE. The CDR3 DNA is TGTGCCAGCAGCCCCCGCACCGGGGAGCTGTTTTTT. This translates into CASSPRTGELFF. The full variable domain, in which reference TRBV9 and TRBJ2-2 provide the parts outside the CDR3, is DSGVTQTPKHLITATGQRVTLRCSPRSGDLSVYWYQQSLDQGLQFLIQYYNGEERAKGNILERFSAQQFPDLHSELNLSSLELGDSALYFCASSPRTGELFFGEGSRLTVL.

This sequence joins TRBV5-6 and TRBJ1-2, with D unresolved. The ends were cut back, 0 bases at V and 1 base at J, with 13 bases in the middle. This CDR3 is built from 16 residues. Germline V gene data show CDR1 as SGHDT and CDR2 as YYEEEE. This CDR3 reads CASSLANVPYNYGYTF. The CDR3 bases are TGTGCCAGCAGCTTGGCCAACGTCCCTTATAACTATGGCTACACCTTC.

This rearrangement joins TRBV5-1 to TRBJ1-1, with 10 bases aligning to TRBD1. The V gene end was trimmed by 4 bases and the J gene end by 4 bases; junction bases not matched to a gene: 7. CDR1 and CDR2 from the germline V gene are SGHRS and YFSETQ. The CDR3 runs 15 residues. The CDR3 protein is CASSRDRGRVTEAFF. In DNA form, the CDR3 reads TGCGCCAGCAGCCGGGACAGGGGTAGGGTCACTGAAGCTTTCTTT.

The chain couples TRBV19 to TRBJ2-1; D tentatively reads TRBD1 or TRBD2 (6 bases each). V dropped 5 bases and J dropped 3 bases, with 14 bases sitting between them. This CDR3 comprises 15 residues. Germline-derived CDR1 and CDR2 are LNHDA and SQIVND (reference sequence). CDR3: CASSPPGAFYNEQFF. The CDR3 nucleotides read TGTGCCAGTAGTCCCCCGGGGGCATTCTACAATGAGCAGTTCTTC.